Listed below are T cell receptor beta chains from one sample, sequenced in a study of CD8+ T cells in alopecia areata. The table came from immunoSEQ multiplex PCR; TCRdb's copy has only in-frame clones and leaves some out. The data show about 150,000 clones, about 51% seen once. Sequencing used CD8+ T cells sorted from blood, obtained at week 4, from a patient treated with tofacitinib. The receptor source for this set is a human donor with alopecia areata. CDR3s include the opening cysteine and the closing phenylalanine or tryptophan. A D gene is named only where the DNA matches it firmly. Clone size is shown for a subset of rows, as once, few, many or a class of expanded clone.

CDR3,DNA,D,V,size,J
CASSQGAGRAYEQYF,TGCGCCAGCAGCCAGGGGGCAGGGAGGGCCTACGAGCAGTACTTC,NA,TRBV4-1,NA,TRBJ2-7
CASSGHRSHGETQYF,TGCGCCAGCAGCGGACACAGATCCCACGGGGAGACCCAGTACTTC,NA,TRBV5-1,NA,TRBJ2-5
CAYDRVTSYEQYF,TGTGCCTACGACAGGGTAACTTCCTACGAGCAGTACTTC,TRBD1,TRBV30,NA,TRBJ2-7
CASSLAGQGAFSPLHF,TGTGCCAGCAGCTTGGCGGGACAGGGGGCATTTTCACCCCTCCACTTT,TRBD1,TRBV5-6,NA,TRBJ1-6
CASSQEGGADEQFF,TGTGCCAGCAGCCAAGAAGGTGGGGCGGATGAGCAGTTCTTC,NA,TRBV14,few,TRBJ2-1
CASSQGSGGGTEAFF,TGCGCCAGCAGCCAAGGGTCAGGGGGGGGCACTGAAGCTTTCTTT,TRBD1,TRBV4-3,few,TRBJ1-1
CASSLSGGIGNEQFF,TGTGCCAGCAGCTTGTCCGGGGGTATAGGCAATGAGCAGTTCTTC,NA,TRBV5-6,few,TRBJ2-1
CATSRGRGIDGNEQFF,TGTGCCACCAGCAGAGGAAGGGGTATAGACGGGAATGAGCAGTTCTTC,NA,TRBV15,NA,TRBJ2-1
CASSEIRFPTTEAFF,TGTGCCAGCAGTGAAATAAGGTTCCCGACCACTGAAGCTTTCTTT,NA,TRBV2,NA,TRBJ1-1
CASSSSREGETQYF,TGTGCCAGCAGTTCCTCGAGGGAAGGAGAGACCCAGTACTTC,NA,TRBV6-5,NA,TRBJ2-5
CASSQGGRDNEQFF,TGTGCCAGCAGCCAAGGGGGCAGGGACAATGAGCAGTTCTTC,TRBD1,TRBV11-2,NA,TRBJ2-1
CAGSGEVGNQPQHF,TGTGCCGGCTCAGGGGAGGTGGGCAATCAGCCCCAGCATTTT,NA,TRBV2,NA,TRBJ1-5
CASSQFDTGNYGYTF,TGCGCCAGCAGCCAATTTGATACAGGGAACTATGGCTACACCTTC,NA,TRBV4-1,NA,TRBJ1-2
CASSRAGNEGYTF,TGCGCCAGCAGCCGGGCAGGGAATGAGGGCTACACCTTC,NA,TRBV5-1,NA,TRBJ1-2
CASSLRGGGRDTQYF,TGCGCCAGCAGCCTCCGAGGGGGGGGCAGAGATACGCAGTATTTT,NA,TRBV4-1,NA,TRBJ2-3
CASSWDRGDGYTF,TGTGCCAGCAGCTGGGACAGGGGCGATGGCTACACCTTC,TRBD1,TRBV11-2,NA,TRBJ1-2
CASSLIGRAESTDTQYF,TGTGCCAGCAGCTTAATCGGTCGGGCAGAAAGCACAGATACGCAGTATTTT,NA,TRBV7-9,NA,TRBJ2-3
CASSPSDEVDTQYF,TGTGCCAGCAGCCCCTCGGACGAGGTGGATACGCAGTATTTT,NA,TRBV6-5,NA,TRBJ2-3
CASGAGSPLVPQHF,TGTGCCAGTGGGGCAGGCTCCCCCCTTGTTCCCCAGCATTTT,NA,TRBV19,few,TRBJ1-5
CASSYPEGGEYGYTF,TGTGCCAGCAGTTACCCAGAGGGAGGGGAATATGGCTACACCTTC,NA,TRBV6-5,few,TRBJ1-2
CASSLDGTGELFF,TGTGCCAGCAGCTTGGATGGGACCGGGGAGCTGTTTTTT,NA,TRBV5-4,NA,TRBJ2-2
CATSIRLVGPQHF,TGTGCCACCAGCATCCGGCTCGTCGGACCCCAGCATTTT,NA,TRBV15,NA,TRBJ1-5
CASSFRQGDTEAFF,TGCGCCAGCAGCTTTAGACAGGGAGACACTGAAGCTTTCTTT,TRBD1,TRBV4-1,few,TRBJ1-1
CASSLTGGTYEQYF,TGCGCCAGCAGCCTCACAGGGGGGACCTACGAGCAGTACTTC,TRBD1,TRBV5-1,NA,TRBJ2-7
CSVLPLTGTNTEAFF,TGCAGCGTTCTCCCCCTGACAGGGACGAACACTGAAGCTTTCTTT,TRBD1,TRBV29-1,few,TRBJ1-1
CSVDTQGLGYGYTF,TGCAGCGTTGACACCCAGGGTTTAGGATATGGCTACACCTTC,NA,TRBV29-1,NA,TRBJ1-2
CSVEDLQGATDTQYF,TGCAGCGTTGAAGATCTACAGGGGGCCACAGATACGCAGTATTTT,TRBD1,TRBV29-1,NA,TRBJ2-3
CSVEDKEGKETQYF,TGCAGCGTTGAAGATAAAGAAGGGAAAGAGACCCAGTACTTC,NA,TRBV29-1,NA,TRBJ2-5
CASGGDSYNEQFF,TGTGCCAGCGGGGGGGATTCCTACAATGAGCAGTTCTTC,TRBD2,TRBV2,NA,TRBJ2-1
CASSPLEGQNTEAFF,TGTGCCAGCAGCCCTCTCGAGGGGCAGAACACTGAAGCTTTCTTT,NA,TRBV6-6,few,TRBJ1-1
CASSLVGSTDTQYF,TGTGCCAGCAGCTTAGTTGGGTCCACAGATACGCAGTATTTT,NA,TRBV7-3,few,TRBJ2-3
CASRPDGSGANVLTF,TGTGCCAGCAGACCAGACGGCTCTGGGGCCAACGTCCTGACTTTC,NA,TRBV5-6,NA,TRBJ2-6
CASSSWLDTDTQYF,TGTGCCAGCAGTTCCTGGCTGGACACAGATACGCAGTATTTT,NA,TRBV27,few,TRBJ2-3
CAWGASRVYGYTF,TGTGCCTGGGGGGCATCGAGGGTCTATGGCTACACCTTC,NA,TRBV30,once,TRBJ1-2
CASSVTGRAAEAFF,TGTGCCAGCAGCGTGACAGGGCGTGCCGCTGAAGCTTTCTTT,TRBD1,TRBV9,once,TRBJ1-1
CASSFDRGGGYTF,TGTGCCAGCAGTTTTGACAGGGGAGGTGGCTACACCTTC,TRBD1,TRBV27,NA,TRBJ1-2
CASSPVPAGAPGTQYF,TGTGCCAGCTCACCAGTCCCAGCGGGGGCACCGGGTACGCAGTATTTT,TRBD2,TRBV18,NA,TRBJ2-3
CASSFSGGQGDTQYF,TGTGCCAGCAGCTTTAGCGGGGGGCAGGGAGATACGCAGTATTTT,TRBD2,TRBV7-3,NA,TRBJ2-3
CASSLRGGETQYF,TGCGCCAGCAGCCTCCGCGGGGGGGAGACCCAGTACTTC,TRBD2,TRBV4-1,NA,TRBJ2-5
CASSFPGHEQYF,TGTGCCAGCAGCTTCCCAGGGCACGAGCAGTACTTC,NA,TRBV5-6,NA,TRBJ2-7
CSVKSSYNSPLHF,TGCAGCGTAAAGAGCTCCTATAATTCACCCCTCCACTTT,NA,TRBV29-1,NA,TRBJ1-6
CASGVGRAKEETQYF,TGTGCCAGCGGGGTGGGAAGAGCAAAAGAAGAGACCCAGTACTTC,NA,TRBV2,NA,TRBJ2-5
CASSPRRDYQETQYF,TGTGCCAGCAGCCCGCGCCGGGACTACCAAGAGACCCAGTACTTC,NA,TRBV11-2,NA,TRBJ2-5
CASSSMTGEHEQYF,TGTGCCAGCAGCTCAATGACAGGGGAGCACGAGCAGTACTTC,TRBD1,TRBV5-6,once,TRBJ2-7
CASSEVVNEQFF,TGTGCCAGCAGTGAGGTGGTGAATGAGCAGTTCTTC,NA,TRBV25-1,NA,TRBJ2-1
CSVEDPGEGGYGYTF,TGCAGCGTTGAAGATCCAGGGGAGGGAGGCTATGGCTACACCTTC,NA,TRBV29-1,NA,TRBJ1-2
CASSLVTDTQYF,TGTGCCAGCAGCTTAGTCACAGATACGCAGTATTTT,NA,TRBV13,few,TRBJ2-3
CASSRGTRGGPTEAFF,TGTGCCAGCAGCCGCGGAACTAGAGGGGGGCCCACTGAAGCTTTCTTT,NA,TRBV4-2,NA,TRBJ1-1
CASSRTTGTGNHEQFF,TGCGCCAGCAGCCGAACGACCGGGACAGGGAACCATGAGCAGTTCTTC,TRBD1,TRBV4-1,NA,TRBJ2-1